Following are 24 T cell receptor beta chains from one sample sequenced in a study of OX40 agonist ivuxolimab in advanced cancers. Produced via immunoSEQ multiplex PCR; TCRdb's table is partial and in-frame only. The sample has some 23,000 clones, about 80% seen once; the top ten hold about a quarter. The material sequenced was CD4+ or CD8+ T cells sorted from blood, taken in a trial of the OX40 agonist ivuxolimab. These receptors all come from an adult with an advanced solid tumor such as melanoma, head and neck, liver or kidney cancer.

In this sample, this clone is medium-sized. The CDR3 region is CASSDPWGRFNEKLFF. In DNA form, the CDR3 reads TGTGCCAGCAGTGACCCGTGGGGGAGATTTAATGAAAAACTGTTTTTT. The chain uses TRBV6-1 and TRBJ1-4; D might be TRBD1 (5 bases). This CDR3 has 16 residues. Germline V gives CDR1 MNHNS, CDR2 SASEGT. The V end lost 3 bases, the J end lost 4 bases, and 15 bases lay between the germline ends.

The CDR3 bases are TGTGCCAGCGGGGCGGGACTGTCCCCTTCTTACGAGCAGTACTTC. It encodes CASGAGLSPSYEQYF. This chain joins TRBV2 and TRBJ2-7, with D possibly being TRBD2 (6 bases). The V end was cut by 8 bases, the J end by 4 bases, with 21 bases between. There are 15 residues in the CDR3. Per the germline V gene, CDR1 is SNHLY and CDR2 is FYNNEI.

The chain combines TRBV27 with TRBJ1-4; the match to TRBD1 covers 7 bases. The CDR3 runs 14 residues. Germline values: CDR1 MNHEY, CDR2 SMNVEV (reference sequence). V was clipped by 5 bases and J by 0 bases; unmatched bases: 0. The CDR3 protein is CASSGTATNEKLFF. The CDR3 DNA is TGTGCCAGCAGTGGGACAGCAACTAATGAAAAACTGTTTTTT.

The chain's CDR3 is CASSTTDTSTDTQYF. The DNA of the CDR3 is TGTGCCAGCAGCACGACAGATACTAGCACAGATACGCAGTATTTT. The rearrangement joins TRBV7-3 to TRBJ2-3; a possible D gene is TRBD1 (5 bases). Trimming removed 5 bases from V and 0 bases from J, with 12 bases in between. The CDR3 runs to 15 residues. The germline gives CDR1 SGHTA, CDR2 FQGTGA.

This chain joins TRBV4-2 and TRBJ1-1; 7 nucleotides line up with TRBD1. The germline gives CDR1 LGHNA, CDR2 YNFKEQ. V lost 1 base, J lost 2 bases, and 10 bases stayed unmatched. This CDR3 has 17 residues. This chain's CDR3 is CASSQASRGGFNTEAFF. The CDR3, as DNA: TGTGCCAGCAGCCAAGCCTCCAGGGGGGGATTTAACACTGAAGCTTTCTTT.

This chain links TRBV7-9 with TRBJ2-5; D unclear. The CDR3 loop spans 15 amino acids. Germline-derived CDR1 and CDR2 are SEHNR and FQNEAQ (reference sequence). The V gene lost 7 bases and the J gene lost 1 base, with 16 bases spanning the gap. The CDR3 nucleotides are TGTGCCAGCACCCTTACGGCCAGTACCCAAGAGACCCAGTACTTC. This encodes CASTLTASTQETQYF.

The V gene is TRBV5-1, the J gene TRBJ1-6, with a tentative D call TRBD1 (6 bases). This CDR3 spans 14 amino acids. V was cut by 7 bases and J by 4 bases, with 12 bases left in between. Germline CDR1 and CDR2: SGHRS and YFSETQ. CDR3 DNA sequence: TGCGCCAGCGCGGAGACAGGTTATAATTCACCCCTCCACTTT. This gives the protein CASAETGYNSPLHF.

The chain has TRBV19 and TRBJ2-7; 8 bases map to TRBD2. CDR3 length: 15 residues. The V gene's germline CDR1 is LNHDA and CDR2 SQIVND (reference sequence). With V trimmed by 6 bases and J by 0 bases, 7 bases remained unmatched. Here the CDR3 reads CASRPAGDSSYEQYF. CDR3 DNA sequence: TGTGCCAGTAGGCCAGCGGGGGATAGCTCCTACGAGCAGTACTTC.

This clone is labeled medium-sized. The chain is built from TRBV15 and TRBJ1-1, with unresolved D. Germline V lookup: CDR1 LNHNV, CDR2 YYDKDF (reference sequence). The CDR3 contains 15 residues. The V end was cut by 0 bases, the J end by 0 bases, with 8 bases between. CDR3 sequence: CATSRDRGLNTEAFF. The CDR3 DNA is TGTGCCACCAGCAGAGATCGGGGATTGAACACTGAAGCTTTCTTT.

This chain joins TRBV4-1 and TRBJ1-4; D possibly corresponds to TRBD1 (5 bases). The germline V and J ends were trimmed by 5 bases and 4 bases, with 11 bases remaining between them. In germline, CDR1 is MGHRA, CDR2 YSYEKL. The CDR3 has 14 amino acids. The CDR3 DNA follows: TGCGCCAGCAGCGGGGGACGGTATAATGAAAAACTGTTTTTT. Translation gives CASSGGRYNEKLFF.

This clone has only one observation. The rearrangement links TRBV19 to TRBJ2-5; D is undetermined. V was pared by 4 bases and J by 5 bases, with 14 bases between. Germline lookup yields CDR1 LNHDA and CDR2 SQIVND (reference sequence). This CDR3 spans 14 amino acids. CDR3: CASSTRRSQETQYF. CDR3 bases: TGTGCCAGTAGTACCCGACGTAGCCAGGAGACCCAGTACTTC.

This clone was picked up a small number of times. The chain's CDR3 is CASSLGDGYTF. CDR3 sequence (DNA): TGTGCCAGCAGCTTAGGAGACGGCTACACCTTC. The chain recombines TRBV7-9 with TRBJ1-2; D call uncertain. Per germline, CDR1 SEHNR and CDR2 FQNEAQ (reference sequence). The CDR3 extends over 11 amino acids. The V end was cut by 1 base, the J end by 8 bases, with 5 bases between.

The chain has TRBV25-1 and TRBJ2-3, with a weak D call TRBD1 (6 bases). Deletions cut 3 bases from V and 0 bases from J, with 19 bases between. Germline V gene data show CDR1 as MGHDK and CDR2 as SYGVNS. This CDR3 region has 18 residues. The CDR3 bases are TGTGCCAGCAGTGACGACTGGGGGCCTGAACCTAGCACAGATACGCAGTATTTT. Translation: CASSDDWGPEPSTDTQYF.

V gene TRBV30 combines with J gene TRBJ2-6; possible D gene TRBD1, 6 bases. Trimming took off 5 bases at V and 4 bases at J, with 12 bases between the two ends. The CDR3 covers 14 residues. The germline V gene has CDR1 GTSNPN and CDR2 SVGIG (reference sequence). The CDR3 here is CAWATGIGANVLTF. The CDR3 DNA reads as TGTGCCTGGGCTACAGGGATAGGGGCCAACGTCCTGACTTTC.

This clone came up once. CDR3: CAWSTGANTEAFF. DNA of the CDR3: TGTGCCTGGAGTACAGGAGCCAACACTGAAGCTTTCTTT. The rearrangement uses TRBV30 and TRBJ1-1; D perhaps matches TRBD1 (5 bases). Between the trimmed V and J ends, which lost 2 bases and 2 bases, there was a span of 9 bases. The CDR3 runs to 13 residues. Germline V lookup: CDR1 GTSNPN, CDR2 SVGIG (reference sequence).

The chain employs TRBV28 and TRBJ1-2; 7 positions agree with TRBD1. With 8 bases clipped from V and 6 bases from J, the junction kept 9 bases outside the gene matches. Germline V gives CDR1 MDHEN, CDR2 SYDVKM. This CDR3 has 13 amino acids. CDR3 sequence reads: CASRQGLGHGYTF. The CDR3 nucleotides are TGTGCCAGCCGACAGGGCTTAGGGCATGGCTACACCTTC.

In this sample, this clone turned up once. The DNA of the CDR3 is TGTGCCAGCAGAACACGGGAGGGCCGTTACGAGCAGTACTTC. It is translated as CASRTREGRYEQYF. V usage is TRBV6-6 and J usage is TRBJ2-7, with 8 bases aligning to TRBD2. Germline CDR1 reads MNHNY; CDR2 reads SVGAGI (reference sequence). V gave up 6 bases and J gave up 4 bases; unmatched junction bases: 8. This CDR3 is 14 amino acids long.

This clone is medium-sized in the sample. CDR3 sequence: CASSQESSQPNQPQHF. DNA of the CDR3: TGCGCCAGCAGCCAAGAATCGTCACAGCCCAATCAGCCCCAGCATTTT. V is TRBV4-1 and J is TRBJ1-5; D ambiguous. Germline lookup yields CDR1 MGHRA and CDR2 YSYEKL. With 0 bases removed from V and 3 bases from J, the gap between germline ends came to 12 bases. The CDR3 consists of 16 residues.

This chain connects TRBV6-5 to TRBJ1-2, with no clear D. The CDR3 runs 14 residues. CDR1 and CDR2 (germline): MNHEY, SVGAGI. V gave up 5 bases and J gave up 0 bases, with 10 bases separating them. CDR3 bases: TGTGCCAGCAGTGCCTCTACAGCTAACTATGGCTACACCTTC. Its translation: CASSASTANYGYTF.

CDR3 DNA: TGCAGCGGACAGGGGGCTTCAAGGACCGGGGAGCTGTTTTTT. Encoded protein: CSGQGASRTGELFF. The chain uses TRBV29-1 and TRBJ2-2; 10 positions match TRBD1. The V segment lost 7 bases and the J segment 5 bases; nucleotides outside the gene matches: 7. Germline V gives CDR1 SQVTM, CDR2 ANQGSEA. The CDR3 has 14 residues.

The genes are TRBV7-3 and TRBJ1-5; 9 nucleotides match TRBD1. The CDR3 has 15 amino acids. Trimming took 5 bases from V and 6 from J; bases not matched to a gene: 8. Germline loops: CDR1 SGHTA, CDR2 FQGTGA. CDR3 loop: CASSPTGGEGQPQHF. The CDR3 DNA reads TGTGCCAGCAGCCCAACAGGGGGCGAAGGTCAGCCCCAGCATTTT.

This clone was counted between two and nine times. The rearrangement joins TRBV28 to TRBJ2-1; TRBD2 aligns across 8 bases. The J segment lost 12 bases and the V segment lost 5 bases, leaving 9 bases of the junction unmatched. Germline V gene lookup returns CDR1 MDHEN and CDR2 SYDVKM. This CDR3 contains 13 residues. The CDR3 spells CASSPTSGGGQFF. As DNA, the CDR3 is TGTGCCAGCAGTCCTACTAGCGGTGGGGGGCAGTTCTTC.

The chain is built from TRBV11-2 and TRBJ2-5; no reliable D call. Germline V gene sequence: CDR1 SGHAT, CDR2 FQNNGV. V lost 5 bases and J lost 4, with 8 bases in between. This CDR3 comprises 12 residues. DNA for the CDR3: TGTGCCAGCAGCCTTCTAGGAGAGACCCAGTACTTC. Translated, it gives CASSLLGETQYF.

This clone was detected only once. The J gene is TRBJ2-3, the V gene TRBV5-8; possibly TRBD2 for D (7 bases). Germline loops: CDR1 SGHTS, CDR2 YDEGEE. Trimming removed 4 bases at V and 4 bases at J, with 16 bases between. This CDR3 spans 15 amino acids. CDR3 amino acids: CASSLPAGAADTQYF. Here the CDR3 DNA reads TGTGCCAGCAGCCTACCGGCGGGGGCAGCAGATACGCAGTATTTT. The variable domain in full, completed from reference TRBV5-8 and TRBJ2-3, reads EAGVTQSPTHLIKTRGQQATLRCSPISGHTSVYWYQQALGLGLQFLLWYDEGEERNRGNFPPRFSGRQFPNYSSELNVNALELEDSALYLCASSLPAGAADTQYFGPGTRLTVL.